In this sample, the clone carrying this TCR beta chain turned up once. What it binds is not known. Trimming removed 1 base from V and 1 base from J, with 13 bases in between. This CDR3 region has 17 residues. Germline V gene sequence: CDR1 LGHNA, CDR2 YNFKEQ. This sample is part of a study of T cells in Graves' hyperthyroidism and ophthalmopathy. Overall study context: The authors collected peripheral blood at initial diagnosis, before any treatment.

Study-wide results and caveats: Among thyroid clonotypes expanded above 0.001, most also appeared in blood.

From RNA transcripts, TCR beta CDR3 regions were amplified. HTBI primers were used for first-round RT-PCR of the TCR CDR3. A single record per CDR3 protein comes from TCRdb applying MiXCR to the multiplex PCR reads. The sample shows fewer than 800,000 distinct CDR3 sequences, roughly 17% of them seen only once. The sequencing input was blood. The gene calls are TRBV4-2 and TRBJ2-2, with D maybe TRBD2 (5 bases). The TCR originated in a young man with Graves' hyperthyroidism. In DNA, the CDR3 is TGTGCCAGCAGCCAAGTCGGTTTCGGGATGAACACCGGGGAGCTGTTTTTT. Its protein is CASSQVGFGMNTGELFF.